What follows are 11 T cell receptor beta chains derived from one specimen sequenced in a study of glioma-infiltrating T cells after dendritic cell vaccination. Time point reported: after dendritic cell vaccination, including at tumor progression/relapse. Produced via immunoSEQ multiplex PCR; TCRdb's table is partial and in-frame only. The data hold roughly 80,000 clones, with around nine tenths observed a single time. The sample here was blood, taken after dendritic cell vaccination. These TCRs come from a human donor with glioblastoma.

The CDR3 protein is CASSSGLAGVYEQYF. CDR3 nucleotides: TGTGCCAGCAGCTCGGGACTAGCGGGAGTGTACGAGCAGTACTTC. This chain connects TRBV27 to TRBJ2-7, with 14 bases aligning to TRBD2. The CDR3 is made up of 15 amino acids. Unmatched junction bases numbered 5, after V lost 6 bases and J lost 4 bases. The V gene's germline CDR1 is MNHEY and CDR2 SMNVEV (reference sequence).

A few counts support this clone. In nucleotides, the CDR3 is TGTGCCAGCAGCTCCCGGCAGGGGTATGAAAAACTGTTTTTT. Translation: CASSSRQGYEKLFF. The chain combines TRBV7-9 with TRBJ1-4, with D maybe TRBD1 (6 bases). Deletions cut 4 bases from V and 6 bases from J, with 12 bases between. CDR1 and CDR2 (germline): SEHNR, FQNEAQ (reference sequence). The CDR3 is 14 residues long. Supplemented by reference TRBV7-9 and TRBJ1-4, the full variable domain reads DTGVSQNPRHKITKRGQNVTFRCDPISEHNRLYWYRQTLGQGPEFLTYFQNEAQLEKSRLLSDRFSAERPKGSFSTLEIQRTEQGDSAMYLCASSSRQGYEKLFFGSGTQLSVL.

The chain couples TRBV5-6 to TRBJ1-3; D possibly corresponds to TRBD1 (5 bases). The V gene lost 0 bases and the J gene lost 0 bases, with 7 bases spanning the gap. The germline gives CDR1 SGHDT, CDR2 YYEEEE. This CDR3 comprises 15 residues. The CDR3 coding sequence is TGTGCCAGCAGCTTGGGGACACACTCTGGAAACACCATATATTTT. As protein: CASSLGTHSGNTIYF. Full variable domain (missing parts from reference TRBV5-6 and TRBJ1-3): DAGVTQSPTHLIKTRGQQVTLRCSPKSGHDTVSWYQQALGQGPQFIFQYYEEEERQRGNFPDRFSGHQFPNYSSELNVNALLLGDSALYLCASSLGTHSGNTIYFGEGSWLTVV.

The chain carries TRBV5-1 and TRBJ1-2, with 12 bases aligning to TRBD1. Per the germline V gene, CDR1 is SGHRS and CDR2 is YFSETQ. V was clipped by 4 bases and J by 6 bases; unmatched bases: 7. The CDR3 totals 15 residues. CDR3 sequence: CASSPGTGGAHGYTF. The DNA for the CDR3 is TGCGCCAGCAGCCCAGGGACAGGGGGCGCGCATGGCTACACCTTC.

The sample holds a few counts of this clone. J is TRBJ1-6 and V is TRBV14; unclear D gene. This CDR3 is built from 13 residues. Germline CDR1 reads SGHDN; CDR2 reads FVKESK. Trimming took 4 bases from V and 10 from J, leaving 11 bases between them. CDR3 sequence reads: CASSPFRGSPLHF. Here the CDR3 DNA reads TGTGCCAGCAGCCCGTTCAGAGGGTCACCCCTCCACTTT.

The V gene is TRBV7-3, the J gene TRBJ2-1; TRBD2 agrees at 13 bases. The CDR3 totals 16 residues. CDR1 and CDR2 from the germline V gene are SGHTA and FQGTGA. With V trimmed by 8 bases and J by 9 bases, 13 bases remained unmatched. The chain's CDR3 is CASALAGGPGLGEQFF. CDR3 bases: TGTGCCAGCGCACTAGCGGGAGGGCCAGGATTGGGTGAGCAGTTCTTC.

This chain joins TRBV7-2 and TRBJ2-3; D is undetermined. V gave up 5 bases and J gave up 4 bases, with 10 bases separating them. Germline loops: CDR1 SGHTA, CDR2 FQGNSA. CDR3 length: 13 residues. In DNA, the CDR3 is TGTGCCAGCAGCCGTCTCGTAGCAGATACGCAGTATTTT. Amino acid sequence: CASSRLVADTQYF.

V is TRBV7-6 and J is TRBJ1-6, with D maybe TRBD1 (6 bases). This CDR3 is 16 amino acids long. Germline V CDR1 and CDR2: SGHVS, FNYEAQ. Trimming left V 5 bases short and J 5 bases short, with 16 bases between. CDR3 DNA: TGTGCCAGCAGCCGGGACATATTTTCTAATAATTCACCCCTCCACTTT. Its protein product is CASSRDIFSNNSPLHF.

J is TRBJ1-4 and V is TRBV6-5; maybe TRBD1 (6 bases). This CDR3 contains 15 residues. CDR1 and CDR2 (germline): MNHEY, SVGAGI. Trimming cost V 4 bases and J 3 bases, with 12 bases left between them. In DNA, the CDR3 is TGTGCCAGCAGTTTTCGGACAGCCTCTAATGAAAAACTGTTTTTT. Translation: CASSFRTASNEKLFF.

This chain uses TRBV5-6 with TRBJ1-2; 9 nucleotides match TRBD1. CDR1 and CDR2 (germline): SGHDT, YYEEEE. CDR3 length: 15 residues. V gave up 4 bases and J gave up 9 bases; unmatched junction bases: 13. DNA for the CDR3: TGTGCCAGCAGCCTAACGGGACAGGGTCCCGCTAGCTACACCTTC. Its translation: CASSLTGQGPASYTF.

This chain uses TRBV29-1 with TRBJ2-5, with a possible D match to TRBD1 (6 bases). Germline CDR1 reads SQVTM; CDR2 reads ANQGSEA. The CDR3 spans 12 residues. Trimming removed 4 bases from V and 5 bases from J, with 11 bases in between. For the CDR3, the DNA is TGCAGCGTTGGCAACAGGGTTGAGACCCAGTACTTC. Translated: CSVGNRVETQYF.